The 28 T cell receptor beta chains below all came from one sample that was sequenced in a study of T cell repertoires in cytomegalovirus infection. These receptors have no identified antigens. TCRdb processed the reads anew with MiXCR; each CDR3 protein has one entry. The sample holds 650,000 to 900,000 distinct CDR3 sequences; 30% to 35% are singletons and the top ten take 9.5% to 15%. The sample here was cultured CD8+ T cells from PBMCs, taken from culture after CMV antigen stimulation. Receptor source: a human donor in good health (CMV status not recorded). Some clones in this sample may be carry-over from other donors' samples.

This clonotype has a count of ten or more. This chain uses TRBV7-8 with TRBJ2-7, with TRBD2 matching 11 bases. With V trimmed by 1 base and J by 4 bases, 6 bases remained unmatched. Germline CDR1 reads SGHVS; CDR2 reads FQNEAQ. This CDR3 is built from 16 residues. CDR3 sequence (DNA): TGTGCCAGCAGCTTAGTTCCTAGCGGGGGGCGTTACGAGCAGTACGTC. Its translation: CASSLVPSGGRYEQYV.

A remark on this clonotype: A read error is possible here, since a much larger clone lies one base away. The chain couples TRBV4-1 to TRBJ2-1; either TRBD1 or TRBD2 may supply D (6 bases each). The CDR3 covers 18 residues. The germline gives CDR1 MGHRA, CDR2 YSYEKL. The CDR3 here is CASSQVFFRDIAAHEHFF. CDR3 nucleotide sequence: TGCGCCAGCAGCCAAGTGTTTTTCCGGGACATAGCGGCCCATGAGCATTTCTTC.

J is TRBJ2-3 and V is TRBV7-2, with 10 bases matching TRBD2. This CDR3 has 15 amino acids. Trimming at V came to 7 bases and at J to 3 bases, leaving 7 bases not matched to a gene. The germline V gene encodes CDR1 SGHTA and CDR2 FQGNSA. The CDR3 sequence: CASKSLAGVTDTQYF. The CDR3 DNA reads as TGTGCCAGCAAATCTCTAGCGGGGGTGACAGATACGCAGTATTTT.

V usage is TRBV11-1 and J usage is TRBJ2-5, with 10 bases lining up with TRBD2. V lost 3 bases to trimming and J lost 5 bases; unmatched junction nucleotides: 12. The germline CDR1 and CDR2 sequences are SGHAT and FQDESV (reference sequence). The CDR3 is 17 residues long. CDR3 loop: CASSFPASGGPWETQYF. Written as DNA, the CDR3 is TGTGCCAGCAGCTTCCCGGCTAGCGGGGGCCCCTGGGAGACCCAGTACTTC.

The rearrangement joins TRBV25-1 to TRBJ1-1; D gene ambiguous. Trimming shortened V by 3 bases and J by 4 bases, and 18 bases separated the two germline ends. Germline V gives CDR1 MGHDK, CDR2 SYGVNS. This CDR3 region has 16 residues. CDR3 protein: CASSDPDSGWSTEAFF. CDR3 nucleotides: TGTGCCAGCAGTGACCCTGACTCGGGTTGGAGCACTGAAGCTTTCTTT.

The rearrangement links TRBV29-1 to TRBJ2-1; TRBD2 agrees at 7 bases. J lost 5 bases, V lost 3 bases, and 4 bases had no gene match. Per the germline V gene, CDR1 is SQVTM and CDR2 is ANQGSEA. The CDR3 has 13 amino acids. The CDR3 DNA reads as TGCAGCGTTGAGGGGGGGGTCCACAATGAGCAGTTCTTC. Its protein is CSVEGGVHNEQFF.

For this clonotype: An end of the junction does not agree with germline; a read error may underlie this. J is TRBJ2-1 and V is TRBV7-2; possibly TRBD1 for D (6 bases). The germline gives CDR1 SGHTA, CDR2 FQGNSA. The CDR3 extends over 12 amino acids. The CDR3 spells CASAPGGYERFF. CDR3 nucleotides: TGTGCCAGCGCGCCTGGGGGCTATGAGCGGTTCTTC.

The chain is built from TRBV15 and TRBJ1-2, with D tentatively TRBD1 (5 bases). The CDR3 runs to 15 residues. CDR1 is LNHNV and CDR2 is YYDKDF in the germline V gene (reference sequence). V dropped 0 bases and J dropped 3 bases, with 11 bases sitting between them. CDR3 loop: CATSRDTGAHYGYTF. CDR3 coding DNA: TGTGCCACCAGCAGAGATACTGGGGCTCACTATGGCTACACCTTC.

The rearrangement links TRBV18 to TRBJ1-6; TRBD1 is a possible D gene (5 bases). The CDR3 sequence is 17 residues long. V shed 6 bases and J shed 2 bases, with 17 bases lying between them. Germline lookup yields CDR1 KGHSH and CDR2 LQKENI. CDR3: CASSPTRDDPYNSPLHF. DNA for the CDR3: TGTGCCAGCTCCCCAACCCGGGACGACCCCTATAATTCACCCCTCCACTTT.

The chain employs TRBV7-9 and TRBJ1-2; D is unclear. The CDR3 totals 14 residues. With 4 bases removed from V and 8 bases from J, the gap between germline ends came to 17 bases. Germline CDR1 and CDR2: SEHNR and FQNEAQ (reference sequence). CDR3 DNA: TGTGCCAGCAGCTCCCCCCGTCAACCGGAAGGCTACACCTTC. Amino acid sequence: CASSSPRQPEGYTF. The full variable domain, in which reference TRBV7-9 and TRBJ1-2 provide the parts outside the CDR3, is DTGVSQNPRHKITKRGQNVTFRCDPISEHNRLYWYRQTLGQGPEFLTYFQNEAQLEKSRLLSDRFSAERPKGSFSTLEIQRTEQGDSAMYLCASSSPRQPEGYTFGSGTRLTVV.

The chain combines TRBV13 with TRBJ2-1; D is perhaps TRBD2 (6 bases). The CDR3 runs to 14 residues. Germline V lookup: CDR1 PRHDT, CDR2 FYEKMQ (reference sequence). The V end was cut by 5 bases, the J end by 5 bases, with 13 bases between. CDR3 region: CASSLPGEDNEQFF. Here the CDR3 DNA reads TGTGCCAGCAGCCTCCCGGGGGAGGACAATGAGCAGTTCTTC.

This clonotype was counted many times. This rearrangement joins TRBV7-9 to TRBJ2-7, with D unresolved. Germline assignment: CDR1 SEHNR and CDR2 FQNEAQ (reference sequence). The CDR3 runs to 13 residues. Trimming pared 0 bases from V and 5 bases from J, leaving 8 bases between. CDR3 sequence reads: CASSLALSDEQYF. The CDR3 DNA reads as TGTGCCAGCAGCTTAGCACTCTCAGACGAGCAGTACTTC.

CDR3 region: CASTLVRGLAGALGNEQFF. The CDR3 DNA reads as TGTGCCAGCACCTTGGTTCGAGGGCTAGCGGGGGCCCTGGGCAATGAGCAGTTCTTC. The chain links TRBV7-9 to TRBJ2-1, with TRBD2 identical over 10 bases. Germline CDR1 SEHNR, CDR2 FQNEAQ (reference sequence). The CDR3 length is 19 residues. J lost 6 bases, V lost 7 bases, and 21 bases had no gene match.

In its sample, this clonotype was seen a few times. This chain uses TRBV2 with TRBJ1-2; tentative D call: TRBD1 (5 bases). The CDR3 has 13 residues. The germline V gene encodes CDR1 SNHLY and CDR2 FYNNEI. The CDR3 here is CAVGRAGNYGYTF. The CDR3 DNA reads as TGTGCGGTCGGTCGGGCAGGGAACTATGGCTACACCTTC.

This clonotype was seen only a few times. The chain uses TRBV6-5 and TRBJ1-2, with 7 bases fitting TRBD1. The trim removed 2 bases at V and 3 bases at J, leaving 3 bases unmatched. CDR3 length: 14 amino acids. The germline V gene has CDR1 MNHEY and CDR2 SVGAGI. The CDR3 protein is CASSYTGTDYGYTF. CDR3 nucleotide sequence: TGTGCCAGCAGTTACACCGGGACAGACTATGGCTACACCTTC.

The chain employs TRBV15 and TRBJ1-5; D gene ambiguous. CDR1 and CDR2 (germline): LNHNV, YYDKDF (reference sequence). The V gene lost 0 bases and the J gene lost 2 bases, with 8 bases spanning the gap. CDR3 length equals 15 residues. The CDR3 is CATSRDLAGNQPQHF. In DNA form, the CDR3 reads TGTGCCACCAGCAGAGATCTAGCGGGCAATCAGCCCCAGCATTTT. Combining the CDR3 with reference TRBV15 and TRBJ1-5 gives the whole variable domain DAMVIQNPRYQVTQFGKPVTLSCSQTLNHNVMYWYQQKSSQAPKLLFHYYDKDFNNEADTPDNFQSRRPNTSFCFLDIRSPGLGDTAMYLCATSRDLAGNQPQHFGDGTRLSIL.

Remarks on this clonotype: Germline is not matched at one junction end, which may reflect a read error. The gene calls are TRBV5-6 and TRBJ1-1; D remains ambiguous. The CDR3 loop spans 13 amino acids. Germline CDR1 and CDR2: SGHDT and YYEEEE. As DNA, the CDR3 is TGTACCAGCAGCTCACAAGCAAAGGGTGAAGCTTTCTTT. Protein sequence: CTSSSQAKGEAFF.

There are a few counts of this clonotype. The chain joins TRBV6-2 or TRBV6-3 to TRBJ1-5; a weak D match, TRBD1 (6 bases). V was clipped by 4 bases and J by 7 bases, with 14 bases between them. The CDR3 is 14 amino acids. The germline CDR1 and CDR2 sequences are MNHEY and SVGEGT. CDR3 sequence: CASSSRTVSQPQHF. The CDR3 bases are TGTGCCAGCAGTTCCCGGACAGTTTCCCAGCCCCAGCATTTT.

This chain uses TRBV7-9 with TRBJ2-2; 9 bases line up with TRBD1. Trimming took 0 bases from V and 0 from J; bases not matched to a gene: 8. Germline loops: CDR1 SEHNR, CDR2 FQNEAQ (reference sequence). The CDR3 has 19 amino acids. In nucleotides, the CDR3 is TGTGCCAGCAGCTTAGCCGGTAGAGGGACAGGGACGAACACCGGGGAGCTGTTTTTT. The encoded protein is CASSLAGRGTGTNTGELFF.

The chain combines TRBV4-1 with TRBJ1-2, with 10 bases that match TRBD1. The CDR3 length is 15 residues. The ends lost 3 bases at V and 5 bases at J; junction bases unmatched: 6. Germline V gene sequence: CDR1 MGHRA, CDR2 YSYEKL. The CDR3 DNA is TGCGCCAGCAGCCATGGACCGGGACAGGGGTATGGCTACACCTTC. Residues: CASSHGPGQGYGYTF.

This chain joins TRBV2 and TRBJ1-4; TRBD1 aligns across 7 bases. The CDR3 loop spans 16 amino acids. Germline CDR1 and CDR2: SNHLY and FYNNEI. Trimming cost V 6 bases and J 2 bases; bases outside gene matches: 9. The CDR3 is CASRETGTTTNEKLFF. In nucleotides, the CDR3 is TGTGCCAGCAGAGAGACAGGGACTACGACTAATGAAAAACTGTTTTTT.

This clonotype was counted between two and nine times. The V call is TRBV2, the J call TRBJ2-1, with D uncertain. The V gene lost 7 bases and the J gene lost 8 bases, with 12 bases spanning the gap. Germline V gives CDR1 SNHLY, CDR2 FYNNEI. CDR3 size: 12 residues. CDR3: CASKGLLDEQFF. The CDR3 nucleotides are TGTGCCAGCAAGGGTCTTCTCGATGAGCAGTTCTTC.

The chain has TRBV2 and TRBJ2-2, with D perhaps matching TRBD2 (5 bases). Trimming removed 8 bases from V and 2 bases from J, with 12 bases in between. Germline V CDR1 and CDR2: SNHLY, FYNNEI. This CDR3 is built from 14 residues. The DNA for the CDR3 is TGTGCCAGCGATCGGGGTTATAACACCGGGGAGCTGTTTTTT. It is translated as CASDRGYNTGELFF.

V and J are TRBV27 and TRBJ1-5; D ambiguous. CDR3 length: 15 amino acids. The V and J ends lost 7 bases and 2 bases respectively, with 15 bases between them. CDR1 MNHEY and CDR2 SMNVEV come from the germline V gene (reference sequence). In DNA form, the CDR3 reads TGTGCCAGCACCCAGTATTTTGCGGGCAATCAGCCCCAGCATTTT. Translated: CASTQYFAGNQPQHF.

This clonotype was seen ten or more times. CDR3 DNA: TGTGCCAGCAGGCCTACTAGCGGGGGGCCGAATGAGCAGTTCTTC. Protein product: CASRPTSGGPNEQFF. The genes are TRBV12-3 or TRBV12-4 and TRBJ2-1; TRBD2 aligns across 12 bases. The CDR3 totals 15 residues. Trimming cost V 6 bases and J 7 bases; bases outside gene matches: 7.

V and J are TRBV27 and TRBJ2-7; D is perhaps TRBD1 or TRBD2 (5 bases each). V gave up 4 bases and J gave up 3 bases, with 10 bases separating them. CDR3 length: 13 residues. CDR1 and CDR2 from the germline V gene are MNHEY and SMNVEV (reference sequence). This CDR3 reads CASSWGPLYEQYV. CDR3 sequence (DNA): TGTGCCAGCAGTTGGGGACCCCTCTACGAGCAGTACGTC.

This clonotype was counted ten times or more. The DNA for the CDR3 is TGTGCCAGCAGCCCAGCCGGCTTGAAAGTCGCTGAAGCTTTCTTT. It encodes CASSPAGLKVAEAFF. The chain recombines TRBV6-6 with TRBJ1-1; no reliable D call. Germline V gene data show CDR1 as MNHNY and CDR2 as SVGAGI (reference sequence). Deletions cut 6 bases from V and 6 bases from J, with 20 bases between. The CDR3 sequence is 15 residues long.

The chain recombines TRBV6-2 or TRBV6-3 with TRBJ2-7; the D is unclear. Per the germline V gene, CDR1 is MNHEY and CDR2 is SVGEGT. Trimming pared 10 bases from V and 0 bases from J, leaving 16 bases between. The CDR3 length is 14 residues. The CDR3 DNA reads as TGTGCCAACAGATTCGGGTCAGTCTCCTACGAGCAGTACGTC. It encodes CANRFGSVSYEQYV.